This T cell receptor beta chain was observed in a study of shared clonotypes between healthy human individuals. Whole-study context: The plates for each donor numbered three CD4 naive, three CD4 memory, two CD8 naive and one CD8 memory.

The DNA input per sorted-subset replicate PCR was 150 to 200 ng, corresponding to 25,000 to 30,000 T cell genomes. Assay used: immunoSEQ multiplex PCR; TCRdb lists only in-frame clones, some missing. The table includes roughly 1,600,000 clones, roughly 98.5% detected once. Losses at the gene ends were 2 bases for V and 9 bases for J; bases not matched to a gene: 7. The length of the CDR3 is 13 residues. Germline loops: CDR1 GTSNPN, CDR2 SVGIG (reference sequence). Healthy HIV-negative adults with no recent acute infections or vaccinations were recruited as donors. Naive CD45RA+ and memory CD45RA-negative subsets were split from CD4+ cells.

The sequence was obtained from a man aged 25-40 years in good health. This chain links TRBV30 with TRBJ1-5, with 7 bases fitting TRBD1. The sample taken for sequencing was naive CD4+ T cells sorted from blood. Subset: CD45RA+ positively selected. CDR3 coding DNA: TGTGCCTGGAGTCGAGGGGGCCAGGGGCCCCAGCATTTT. Its protein product is CAWSRGGQGPQHF.